Described below is a single T cell receptor (beta chain) sequence and its context. Authors' methods: Reference gene primers were amplified, and this amplification served to estimate nucleated cell counts. Sequenced by immunoSEQ multiplex PCR; TCRdb stores in-frame clones only, minus some. That table furnishes V, J and clone size, whereas the DNA furnished D and trimming. The sample records 150,000 to 200,000 clones, approximately 80% being singletons. The data were obtained in a study of blood T cell repertoires in COVID-19. For the study at large: In each case, the material was cDNA or gDNA derived from T cells, B-cell-depleted T cells, or PBMCs.

Per the germline V gene, CDR1 is MNHEY and CDR2 is SMNVEV (reference sequence). V gave up 6 bases and J gave up 6 bases; unmatched junction bases: 8. This CDR3 is built from 15 residues. The receptor was isolated from a woman aged 40 to 50 with COVID-19, enrolled during active disease. Material: peripheral blood. This chain joins TRBV27 and TRBJ2-3; TRBD2 matches at 11 bases. Here the CDR3 DNA reads TGTGCCAGCAGAAATAGCGGGGGGGCTGTGGATACGCAGTATTTT. As protein: CASRNSGGAVDTQYF.